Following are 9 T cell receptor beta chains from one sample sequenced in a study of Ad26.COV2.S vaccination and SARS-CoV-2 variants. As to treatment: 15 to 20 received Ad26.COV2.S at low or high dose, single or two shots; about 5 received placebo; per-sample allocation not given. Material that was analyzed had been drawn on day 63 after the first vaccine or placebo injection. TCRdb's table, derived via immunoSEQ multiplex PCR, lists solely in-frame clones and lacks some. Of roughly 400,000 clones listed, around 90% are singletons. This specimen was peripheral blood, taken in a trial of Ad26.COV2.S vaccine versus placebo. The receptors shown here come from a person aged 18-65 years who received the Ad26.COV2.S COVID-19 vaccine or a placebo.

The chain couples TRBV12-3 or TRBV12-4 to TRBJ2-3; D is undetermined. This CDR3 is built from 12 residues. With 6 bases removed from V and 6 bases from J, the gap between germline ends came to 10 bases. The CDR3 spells CASSYKRDTQYF. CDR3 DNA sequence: TGTGCCAGCAGCTACAAGAGGGATACGCAGTATTTT.

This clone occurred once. CDR3 bases: TGCGCCAGCAGCTGGGGACTCGGGGACTACGAGCAGTACTTC. Translating gives CASSWGLGDYEQYF. The chain recombines TRBV5-1 with TRBJ2-7; tentatively, D is TRBD2 (6 bases). V gave up 3 bases and J gave up 3 bases, with 13 bases separating them. The CDR3 spans 14 residues. CDR1 is SGHRS, CDR2 YFSETQ, per germline.

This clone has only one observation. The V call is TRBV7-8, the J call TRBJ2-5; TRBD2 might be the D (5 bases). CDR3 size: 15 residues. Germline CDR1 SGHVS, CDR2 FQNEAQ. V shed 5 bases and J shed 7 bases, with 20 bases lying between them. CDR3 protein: CASSPGLLPTGTQYF. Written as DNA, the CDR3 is TGTGCCAGCAGCCCCGGACTGTTGCCTACGGGGACCCAGTACTTC.

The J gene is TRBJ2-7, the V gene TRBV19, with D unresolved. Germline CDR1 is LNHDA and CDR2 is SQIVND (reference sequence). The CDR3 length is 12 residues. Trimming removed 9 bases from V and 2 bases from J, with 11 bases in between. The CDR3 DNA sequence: TGTGCCAGGCTCCCCCGCCCCTACGAGCAGTACTTC. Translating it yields CARLPRPYEQYF.

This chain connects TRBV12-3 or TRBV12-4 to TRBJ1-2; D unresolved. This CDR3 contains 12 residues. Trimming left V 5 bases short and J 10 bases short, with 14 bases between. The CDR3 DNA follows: TGTGCCAGCAGTCCAGGCTTCCTAGACTACACCTTC. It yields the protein CASSPGFLDYTF.

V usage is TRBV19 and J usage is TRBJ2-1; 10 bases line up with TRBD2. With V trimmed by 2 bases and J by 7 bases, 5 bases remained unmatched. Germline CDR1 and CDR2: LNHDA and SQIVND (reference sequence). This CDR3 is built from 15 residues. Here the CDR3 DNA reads TGTGCCAGTAGTATACCGGGACTAGCGAGGAATGAGCAGTTCTTC. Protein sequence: CASSIPGLARNEQFF. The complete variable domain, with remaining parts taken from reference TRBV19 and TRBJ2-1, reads DGGITQSPKYLFRKEGQNVTLSCEQNLNHDAMYWYRQDPGQGLRLIYYSQIVNDFQKGDIAEGYSVSREKKESFPLTVTSAQKNPTAFYLCASSIPGLARNEQFFGPGTRLTVL.

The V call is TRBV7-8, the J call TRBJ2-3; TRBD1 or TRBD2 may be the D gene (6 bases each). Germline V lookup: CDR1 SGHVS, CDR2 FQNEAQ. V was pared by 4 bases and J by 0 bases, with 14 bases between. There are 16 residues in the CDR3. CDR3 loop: CASSSMWGASTDTQYF. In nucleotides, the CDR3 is TGTGCCAGCAGCTCCATGTGGGGGGCCAGCACAGATACGCAGTATTTT.

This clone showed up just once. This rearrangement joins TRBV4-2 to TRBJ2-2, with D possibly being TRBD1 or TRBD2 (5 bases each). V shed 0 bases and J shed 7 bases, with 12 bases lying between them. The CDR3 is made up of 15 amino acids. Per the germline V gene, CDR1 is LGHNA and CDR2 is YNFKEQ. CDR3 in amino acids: CASSQDLPGRGELFF. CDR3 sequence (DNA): TGTGCCAGCAGCCAAGATCTCCCGGGGCGCGGGGAGCTGTTTTTT.

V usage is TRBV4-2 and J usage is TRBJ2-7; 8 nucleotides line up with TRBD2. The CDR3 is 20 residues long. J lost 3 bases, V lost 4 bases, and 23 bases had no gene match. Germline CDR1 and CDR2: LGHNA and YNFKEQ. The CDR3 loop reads CASSRGAGSGILALNYEQYF. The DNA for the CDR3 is TGTGCCAGCAGCCGAGGCGCGGGTAGCGGGATCTTGGCCCTAAACTACGAGCAGTACTTC.